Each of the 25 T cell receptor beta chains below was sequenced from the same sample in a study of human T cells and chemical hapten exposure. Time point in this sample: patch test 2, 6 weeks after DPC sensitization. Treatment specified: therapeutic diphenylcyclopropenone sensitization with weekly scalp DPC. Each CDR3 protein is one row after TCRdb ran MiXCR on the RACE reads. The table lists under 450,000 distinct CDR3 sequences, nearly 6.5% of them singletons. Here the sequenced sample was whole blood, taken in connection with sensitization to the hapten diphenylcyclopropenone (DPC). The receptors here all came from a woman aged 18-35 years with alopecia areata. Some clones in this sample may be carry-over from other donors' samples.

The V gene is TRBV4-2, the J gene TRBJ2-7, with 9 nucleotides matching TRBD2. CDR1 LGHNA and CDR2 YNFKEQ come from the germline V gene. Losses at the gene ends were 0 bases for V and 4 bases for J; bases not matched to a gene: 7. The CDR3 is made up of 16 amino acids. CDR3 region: CASSQEFSGGSYEQYF. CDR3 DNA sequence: TGTGCCAGCAGCCAAGAATTCAGCGGGGGGAGTTACGAGCAGTACTTC.

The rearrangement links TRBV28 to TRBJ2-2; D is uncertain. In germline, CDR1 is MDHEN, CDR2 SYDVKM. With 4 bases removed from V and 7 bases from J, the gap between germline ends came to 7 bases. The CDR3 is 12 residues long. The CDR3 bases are TGTGCCAGCAGTTACGGTGGCGGGGAGCTGTTTTTT. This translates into CASSYGGGELFF.

The CDR3 bases are TGCAGTGCTAGGAGAGACGGACCCTATGGCTACACCTTC. This codes for CSARRDGPYGYTF. This chain joins TRBV20-1 and TRBJ1-2; D is ambiguous. Trimming took 3 bases from V and 4 from J, leaving 12 bases between them. Per germline, CDR1 DFQATT and CDR2 SNEGSKA (reference sequence). The length of the CDR3 is 13 residues.

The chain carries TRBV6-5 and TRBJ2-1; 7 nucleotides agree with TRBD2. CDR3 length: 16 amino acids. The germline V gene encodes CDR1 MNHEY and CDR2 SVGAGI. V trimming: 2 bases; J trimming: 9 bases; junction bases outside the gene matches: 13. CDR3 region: CASSYEIRAGSGEQFF. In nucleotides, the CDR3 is TGTGCCAGCAGTTACGAGATCCGAGCGGGGAGCGGTGAGCAGTTCTTC.

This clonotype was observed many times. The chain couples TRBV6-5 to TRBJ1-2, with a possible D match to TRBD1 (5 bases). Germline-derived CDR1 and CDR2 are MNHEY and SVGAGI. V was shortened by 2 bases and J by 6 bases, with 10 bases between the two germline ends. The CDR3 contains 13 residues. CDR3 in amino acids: CASSYEQGDGYTF. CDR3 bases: TGTGCCAGCAGTTACGAACAAGGGGATGGCTACACCTTC.

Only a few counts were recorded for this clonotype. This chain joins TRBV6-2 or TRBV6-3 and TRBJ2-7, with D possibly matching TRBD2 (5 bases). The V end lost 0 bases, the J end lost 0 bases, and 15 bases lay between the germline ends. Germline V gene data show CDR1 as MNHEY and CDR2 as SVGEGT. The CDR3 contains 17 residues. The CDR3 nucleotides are TGTGCCAGCAGTTACTCCCCCCAGGAGCGGAGCTCCTACGAGCAGTACTTC. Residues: CASSYSPQERSSYEQYF.

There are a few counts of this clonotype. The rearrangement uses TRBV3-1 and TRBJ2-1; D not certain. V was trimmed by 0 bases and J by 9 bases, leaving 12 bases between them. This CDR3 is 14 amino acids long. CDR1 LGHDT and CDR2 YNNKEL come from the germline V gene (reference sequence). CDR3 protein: CASSQDTQWGEQFF. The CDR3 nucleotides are TGTGCCAGCAGCCAAGACACGCAATGGGGTGAGCAGTTCTTC.

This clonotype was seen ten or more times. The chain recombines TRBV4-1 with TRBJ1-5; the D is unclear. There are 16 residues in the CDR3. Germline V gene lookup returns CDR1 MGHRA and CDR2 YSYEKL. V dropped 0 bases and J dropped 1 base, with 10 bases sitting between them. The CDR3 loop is CASSQEGFPSNQPQHF. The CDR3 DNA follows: TGCGCCAGCAGCCAAGAGGGGTTCCCGAGCAATCAGCCCCAGCATTTT.

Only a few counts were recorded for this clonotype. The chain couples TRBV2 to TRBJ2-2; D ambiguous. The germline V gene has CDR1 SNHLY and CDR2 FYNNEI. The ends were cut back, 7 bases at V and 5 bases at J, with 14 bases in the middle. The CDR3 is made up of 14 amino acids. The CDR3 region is CASKSQVVTGELFF. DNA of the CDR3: TGTGCCAGCAAGTCTCAGGTTGTTACCGGGGAGCTGTTTTTT.

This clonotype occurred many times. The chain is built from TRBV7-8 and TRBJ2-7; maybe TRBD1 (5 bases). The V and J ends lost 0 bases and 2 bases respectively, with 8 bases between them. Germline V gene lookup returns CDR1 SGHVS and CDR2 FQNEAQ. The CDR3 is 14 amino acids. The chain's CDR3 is CASSLASGTYEQYF. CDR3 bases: TGTGCCAGCAGCTTAGCTTCAGGGACCTACGAGCAGTACTTC.

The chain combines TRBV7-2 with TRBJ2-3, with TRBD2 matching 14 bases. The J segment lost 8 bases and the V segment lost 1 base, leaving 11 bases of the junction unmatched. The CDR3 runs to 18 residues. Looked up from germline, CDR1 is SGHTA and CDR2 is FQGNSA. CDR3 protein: CASSLVPGTSGGGATQYF. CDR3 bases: TGTGCCAGCAGCTTAGTACCCGGGACTAGCGGGGGAGGTGCTACGCAGTATTTT. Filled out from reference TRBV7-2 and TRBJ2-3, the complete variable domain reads GAGVSQSPSNKVTEKGKDVELRCDPISGHTALYWYRQSLGQGLEFLIYFQGNSAPDKSGLPSDRFSAERTGGSVSTLTIQRTQQEDSAVYLCASSLVPGTSGGGATQYFGPGTRLTVL.

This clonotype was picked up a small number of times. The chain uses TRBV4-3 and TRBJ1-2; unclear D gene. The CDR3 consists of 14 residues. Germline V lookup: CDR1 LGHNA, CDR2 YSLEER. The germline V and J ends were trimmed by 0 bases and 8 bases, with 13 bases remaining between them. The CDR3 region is CASSQDWYDSGYTF. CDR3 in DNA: TGCGCCAGCAGCCAAGATTGGTACGATTCGGGCTACACCTTC.

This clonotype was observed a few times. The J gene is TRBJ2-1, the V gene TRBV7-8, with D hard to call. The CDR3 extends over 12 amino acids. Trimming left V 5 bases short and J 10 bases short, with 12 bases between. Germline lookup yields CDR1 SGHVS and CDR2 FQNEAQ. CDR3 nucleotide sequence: TGTGCCAGCAGCGTCGACGGGTCCGAGCAGTTCTTC. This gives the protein CASSVDGSEQFF.

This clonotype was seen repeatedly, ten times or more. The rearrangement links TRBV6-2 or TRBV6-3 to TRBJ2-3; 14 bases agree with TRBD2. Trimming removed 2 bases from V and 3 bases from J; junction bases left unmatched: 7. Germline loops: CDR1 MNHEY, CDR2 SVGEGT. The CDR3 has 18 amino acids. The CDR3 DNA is TGTGCCAGCAGTTACCCGTGGACTAGCGGGGGGAGGACAGATACGCAGTATTTT. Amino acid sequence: CASSYPWTSGGRTDTQYF.

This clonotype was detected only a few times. CDR3 sequence (DNA): TGTGCCAGCAGCCCAATAGATCTTTTCCCCGGCCTACTGTACGAGCAGTTCTTC. It codes for CASSPIDLFPGLLYEQFF. The chain joins TRBV27 to TRBJ2-1; D gene uncertain. Per the germline V gene, CDR1 is MNHEY and CDR2 is SMNVEV (reference sequence). V was trimmed by 6 bases and J by 10 bases, leaving 31 bases between them. The CDR3 has 18 residues.

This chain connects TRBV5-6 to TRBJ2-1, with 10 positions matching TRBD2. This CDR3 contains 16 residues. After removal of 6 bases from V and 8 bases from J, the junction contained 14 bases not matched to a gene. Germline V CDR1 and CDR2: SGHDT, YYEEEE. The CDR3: CASTSWRLAGVYEQFF. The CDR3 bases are TGTGCCAGCACCTCATGGAGGCTAGCGGGGGTGTATGAGCAGTTCTTC.

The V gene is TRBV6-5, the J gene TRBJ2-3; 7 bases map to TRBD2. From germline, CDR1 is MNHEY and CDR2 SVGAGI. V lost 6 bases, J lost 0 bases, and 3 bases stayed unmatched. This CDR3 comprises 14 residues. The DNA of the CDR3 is TGTGCCAGCAGGCAAGCGGGGAGCACAGATACGCAGTATTTT. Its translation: CASRQAGSTDTQYF.

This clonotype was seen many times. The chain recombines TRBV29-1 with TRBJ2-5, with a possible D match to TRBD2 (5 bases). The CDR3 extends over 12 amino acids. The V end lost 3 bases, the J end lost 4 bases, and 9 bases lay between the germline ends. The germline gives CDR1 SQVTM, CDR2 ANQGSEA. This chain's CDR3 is CSVDWGVETQYF. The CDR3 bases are TGCAGCGTTGATTGGGGAGTAGAGACCCAGTACTTC.

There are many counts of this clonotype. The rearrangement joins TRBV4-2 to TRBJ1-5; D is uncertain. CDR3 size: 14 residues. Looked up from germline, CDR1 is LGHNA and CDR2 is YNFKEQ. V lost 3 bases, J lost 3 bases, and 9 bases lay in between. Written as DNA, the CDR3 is TGTGCCAGCAGCCAGGAGCAGCTCAATCAGCCCCAGCATTTT. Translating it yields CASSQEQLNQPQHF.

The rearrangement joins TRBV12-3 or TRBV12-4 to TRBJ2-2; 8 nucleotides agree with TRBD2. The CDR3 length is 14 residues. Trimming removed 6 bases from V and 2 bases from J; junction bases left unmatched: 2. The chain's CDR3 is CASSGGANTGELFF. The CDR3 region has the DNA TGTGCCAGCAGCGGGGGGGCCAACACCGGGGAGCTGTTTTTT.

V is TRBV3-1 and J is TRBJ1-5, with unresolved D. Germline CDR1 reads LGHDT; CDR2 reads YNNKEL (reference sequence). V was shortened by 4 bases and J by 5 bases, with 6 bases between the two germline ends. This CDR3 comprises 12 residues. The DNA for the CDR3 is TGTGCCAGCAGCCGTTCGGATCAGCCCCAGCATTTT. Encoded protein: CASSRSDQPQHF.

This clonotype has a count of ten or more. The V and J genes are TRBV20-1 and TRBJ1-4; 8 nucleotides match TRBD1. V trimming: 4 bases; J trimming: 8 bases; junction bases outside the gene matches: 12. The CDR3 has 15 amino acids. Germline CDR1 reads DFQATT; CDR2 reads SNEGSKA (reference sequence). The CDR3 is CSAIPAGGGEEKLFF. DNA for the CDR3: TGCAGTGCTATCCCGGCAGGGGGCGGAGAGGAAAAACTGTTTTTT.

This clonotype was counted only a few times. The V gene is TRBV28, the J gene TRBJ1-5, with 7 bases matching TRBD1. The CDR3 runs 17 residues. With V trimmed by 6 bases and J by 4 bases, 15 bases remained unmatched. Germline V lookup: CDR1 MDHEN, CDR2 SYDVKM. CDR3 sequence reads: CASRPRRDSVVNQPQHF. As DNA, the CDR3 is TGTGCCAGCAGACCCCGACGGGACAGTGTAGTAAATCAGCCCCAGCATTTT.

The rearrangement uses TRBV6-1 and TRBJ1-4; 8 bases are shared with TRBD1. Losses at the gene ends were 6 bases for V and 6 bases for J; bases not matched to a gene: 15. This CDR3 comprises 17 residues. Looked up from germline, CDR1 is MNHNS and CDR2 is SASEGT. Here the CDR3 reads CASSSLEGAGGDEKLFF. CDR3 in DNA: TGTGCCAGCAGCTCACTGGAGGGGGCAGGGGGCGATGAAAAACTGTTTTTT.

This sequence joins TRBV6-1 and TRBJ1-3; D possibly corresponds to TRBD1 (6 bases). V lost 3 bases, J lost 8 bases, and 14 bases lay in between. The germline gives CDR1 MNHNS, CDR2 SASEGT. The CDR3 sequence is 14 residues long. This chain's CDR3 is CASSEYRAVDTIYF. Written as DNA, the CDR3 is TGTGCCAGCAGTGAGTACAGGGCGGTGGACACCATATATTTT.